This entry features one T cell receptor beta chain sequence. The CDR3 is made up of 12 amino acids. V gave up 3 bases and J gave up 6 bases, with 8 bases separating them. Germline CDR1 and CDR2: MNHEY and SMNVEV (reference sequence). Generated by immunoSEQ multiplex PCR, the TCRdb table keeps only in-frame clones and is missing some. The data contain some 90,000 clones, more than 75% of them singletons. The data derive from a study of identifying expanded T cells in peripheral blood. The rearrangement links TRBV27 to TRBJ1-1; tentatively, D is TRBD1 (5 bases). The sequence came from a person aged 18 to 75 in good health. Specimen: blood. In DNA, the CDR3 is TGTGCCAGCAGTTTGGGGGGGGCTGAAGCTTTCTTT. It specifies CASSLGGAEAFF.